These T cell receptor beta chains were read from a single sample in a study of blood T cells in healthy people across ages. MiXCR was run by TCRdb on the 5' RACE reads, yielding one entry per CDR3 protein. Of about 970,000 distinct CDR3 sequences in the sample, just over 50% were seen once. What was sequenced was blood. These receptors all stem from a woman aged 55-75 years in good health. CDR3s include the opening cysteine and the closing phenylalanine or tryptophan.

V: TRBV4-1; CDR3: CASSLMVGDEKLFF
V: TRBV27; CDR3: CASSRQGLGQYF
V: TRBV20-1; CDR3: CSAADRGGNEQFF
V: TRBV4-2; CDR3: CASSQEDPGANVLTF
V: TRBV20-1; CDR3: CSAPRLAGSTYNEQFF
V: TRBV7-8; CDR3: CASSLGGGWSYTF
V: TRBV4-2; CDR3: CASSPRGQGSFMGNEQFF
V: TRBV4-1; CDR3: CASSQDKGRFYEQYF
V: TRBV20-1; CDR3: CSTRVHSGSPYEQYF
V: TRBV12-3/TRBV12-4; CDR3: CASSLEYGNQPQHF
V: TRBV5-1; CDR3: CASSLAILAGIKSSYNEQYF
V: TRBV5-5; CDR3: CASRFMLAGNTGELFF
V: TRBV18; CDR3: CASSPPVKGRDQPQHF
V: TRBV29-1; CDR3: CSAEEHGGTDTQYF
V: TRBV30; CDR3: CAWSYRGLAYEQYF
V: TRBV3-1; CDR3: CASSPPVTGRNYEQYF
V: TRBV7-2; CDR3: CASSFGGSVDTQYF
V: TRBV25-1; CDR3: CASSESKGANYGYTF
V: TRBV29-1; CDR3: CSVKEVWEETQYF
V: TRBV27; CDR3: CASSGRTVNTEAFF
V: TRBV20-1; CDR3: CSARPGARNEQFF
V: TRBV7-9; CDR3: CASSAQGLYGYTF
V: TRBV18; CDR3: CASSPSTMTSGHNEQFF
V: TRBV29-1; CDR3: CSVEVVRGAVDTQYF
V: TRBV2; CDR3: CASSPSPWYEQYF
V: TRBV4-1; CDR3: CASSNEPSLNTEAFF